Described below is a single T cell receptor beta chain sequence and its context. This entry is derived from a study of CD8 T cells in Susac syndrome. This CDR3 is built from 17 residues. V shed 0 bases, J shed 1 base, and the junction held 4 bases outside the gene matches. Germline values: CDR1 MNHEY, CDR2 SVGAGI. cDNA came from roughly 0.53 to 1 ug RNA primed by random hexamers. TCRdb called the immunoSEQ multiplex PCR reads again in MiXCR, with one record for every CDR3 protein. Of about 200,000 distinct CDR3 sequences listed, about 90% are singletons. The source is a human donor with multiple sclerosis. This rearrangement joins TRBV6-5 to TRBJ2-7; 12 nucleotides line up with TRBD2. Sequences were obtained from CD8+ T cells from PBMCs. CDR3 sequence: CASSYSLAGGPSYEQYF. As DNA, the CDR3 is TGTGCCAGCAGTTACTCACTAGCGGGAGGTCCGTCCTACGAGCAGTACTTC.